Below, 2 T cell receptor beta chains from the same sample are listed, as sequenced in a study of Ad26.COV2.S vaccination and SARS-CoV-2 variants. Using immunoSEQ multiplex PCR, the repertoire was profiled, and TCRdb retains in-frame clones only, with some absent. Here the sample spans 300,000 to 400,000 clones, about 90% being singletons. Sequencing used peripheral blood, obtained after recovery from COVID-19. The receptor set was obtained from a human donor who had recovered from COVID-19.

This rearrangement joins TRBV4-1 to TRBJ1-1; 10 nucleotides agree with TRBD1. V trimming: 1 base; J trimming: 5 bases; junction bases outside the gene matches: 7. CDR1 and CDR2 from the germline V gene are MGHRA and YSYEKL. The CDR3 extends over 16 amino acids. Written as DNA, the CDR3 is TGCGCCAGCAGCCAAGCGCCGGGACAGGGGTGGACTGAAGCTTTCTTT. Amino acid sequence: CASSQAPGQGWTEAFF.

Details on this clone: A read error may produce the germline difference seen at one junction end. The rearrangement joins TRBV9 to TRBJ1-6; 7 bases match TRBD1. The germline V gene has CDR1 SGDLS and CDR2 YYNGEE. The CDR3 consists of 12 residues. The CDR3 loop is CASSGRPGQLNF. Written as DNA, the CDR3 is TGTGCCAGCAGCGGGCGCCCGGGACAGTTGAACTTT.